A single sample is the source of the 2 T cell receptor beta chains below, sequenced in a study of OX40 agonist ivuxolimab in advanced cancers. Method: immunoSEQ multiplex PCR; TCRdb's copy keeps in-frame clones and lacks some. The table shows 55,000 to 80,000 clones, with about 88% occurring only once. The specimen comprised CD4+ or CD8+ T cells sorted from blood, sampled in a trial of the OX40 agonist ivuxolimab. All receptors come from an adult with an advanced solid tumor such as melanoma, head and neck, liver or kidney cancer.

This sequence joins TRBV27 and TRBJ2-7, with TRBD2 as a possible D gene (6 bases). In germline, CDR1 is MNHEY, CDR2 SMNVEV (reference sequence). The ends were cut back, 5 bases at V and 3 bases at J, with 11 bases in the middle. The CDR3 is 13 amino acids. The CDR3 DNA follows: TGTGCCAGCAGTCCCTGGGGGGACTACGAGCAGTACTTC. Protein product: CASSPWGDYEQYF.

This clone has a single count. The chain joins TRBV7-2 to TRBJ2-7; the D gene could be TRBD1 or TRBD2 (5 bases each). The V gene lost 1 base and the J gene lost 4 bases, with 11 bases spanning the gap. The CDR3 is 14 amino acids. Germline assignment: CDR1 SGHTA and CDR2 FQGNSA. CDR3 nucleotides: TGTGCCAGCAGCTTAGGAGGGGATTATTACGAGCAGTACTTC. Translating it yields CASSLGGDYYEQYF.